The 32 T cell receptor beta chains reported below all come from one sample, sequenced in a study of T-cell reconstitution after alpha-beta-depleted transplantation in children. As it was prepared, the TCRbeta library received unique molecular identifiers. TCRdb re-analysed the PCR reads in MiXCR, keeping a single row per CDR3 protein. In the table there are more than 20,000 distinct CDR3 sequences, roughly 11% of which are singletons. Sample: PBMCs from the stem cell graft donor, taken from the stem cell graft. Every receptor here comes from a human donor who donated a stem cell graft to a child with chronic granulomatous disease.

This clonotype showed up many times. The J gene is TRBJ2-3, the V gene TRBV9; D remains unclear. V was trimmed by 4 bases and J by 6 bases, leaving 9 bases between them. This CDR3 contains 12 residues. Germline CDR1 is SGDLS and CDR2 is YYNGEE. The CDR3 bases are TGTGCCAGCAGCTCCCAATCGGATACGCAGTATTTT. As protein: CASSSQSDTQYF.

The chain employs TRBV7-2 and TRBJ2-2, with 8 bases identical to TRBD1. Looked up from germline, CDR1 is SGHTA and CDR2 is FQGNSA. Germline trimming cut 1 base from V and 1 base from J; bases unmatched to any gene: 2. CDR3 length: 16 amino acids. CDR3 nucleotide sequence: TGTGCCAGCAGCTTAGGAGGGACAGGGAACACCGGGGAGCTGTTTTTT. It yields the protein CASSLGGTGNTGELFF.

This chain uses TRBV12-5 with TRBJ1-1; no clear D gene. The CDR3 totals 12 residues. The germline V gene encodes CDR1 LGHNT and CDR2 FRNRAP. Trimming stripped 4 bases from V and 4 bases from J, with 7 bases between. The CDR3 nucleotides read TGTGCTAGTGGTTGGCAAACCACTGAAGCTTTCTTT. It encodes CASGWQTTEAFF.

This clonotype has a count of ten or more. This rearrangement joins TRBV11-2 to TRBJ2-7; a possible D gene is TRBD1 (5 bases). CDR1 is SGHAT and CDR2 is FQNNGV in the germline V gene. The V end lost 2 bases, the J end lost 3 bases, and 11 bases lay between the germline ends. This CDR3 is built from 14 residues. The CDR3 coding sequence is TGTGCCAGCAGCTTATCTGGCAGGGTCTACGAGCAGTACTTC. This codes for CASSLSGRVYEQYF.

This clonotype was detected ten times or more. CDR3 sequence (DNA): TGTGCCAGCAGCCTATCCGGCGTGAACACTGAAGCTTTCTTT. The encoded protein is CASSLSGVNTEAFF. V gene TRBV12-3 or TRBV12-4 combines with J gene TRBJ1-1; D not resolved. Trimming left V 6 bases short and J 0 bases short, with 11 bases between. The CDR3 sequence is 14 residues long.

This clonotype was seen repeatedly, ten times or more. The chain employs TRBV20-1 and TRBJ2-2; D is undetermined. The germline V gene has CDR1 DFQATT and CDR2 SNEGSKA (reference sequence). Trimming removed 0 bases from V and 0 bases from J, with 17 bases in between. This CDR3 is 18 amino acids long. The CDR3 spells CSARDISLGLANTGELFF. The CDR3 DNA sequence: TGCAGTGCTAGAGATATAAGTCTCGGCCTAGCGAACACCGGGGAGCTGTTTTTT.

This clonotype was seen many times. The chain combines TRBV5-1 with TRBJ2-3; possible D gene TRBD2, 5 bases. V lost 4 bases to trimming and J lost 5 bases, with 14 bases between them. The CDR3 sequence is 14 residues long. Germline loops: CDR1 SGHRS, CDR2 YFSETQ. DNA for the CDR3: TGCGCCAGCAGCCCGTTAGCGTCCGAAGATACGCAGTATTTT. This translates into CASSPLASEDTQYF.

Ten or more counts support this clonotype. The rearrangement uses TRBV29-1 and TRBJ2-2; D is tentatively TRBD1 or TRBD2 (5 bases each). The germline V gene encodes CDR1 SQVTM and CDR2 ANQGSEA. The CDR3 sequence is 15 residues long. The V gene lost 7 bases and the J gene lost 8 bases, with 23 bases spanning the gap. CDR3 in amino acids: CSAQGDYEGVGELFF. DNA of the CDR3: TGCAGCGCCCAAGGGGATTATGAGGGCGTAGGGGAGCTGTTTTTT.

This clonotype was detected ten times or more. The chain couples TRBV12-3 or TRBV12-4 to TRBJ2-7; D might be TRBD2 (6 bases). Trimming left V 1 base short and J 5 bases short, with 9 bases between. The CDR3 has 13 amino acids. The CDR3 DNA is TGTGCCAGCAGTTTAGGGGGGGTCCACGAGCAGTACTTC. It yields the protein CASSLGGVHEQYF.

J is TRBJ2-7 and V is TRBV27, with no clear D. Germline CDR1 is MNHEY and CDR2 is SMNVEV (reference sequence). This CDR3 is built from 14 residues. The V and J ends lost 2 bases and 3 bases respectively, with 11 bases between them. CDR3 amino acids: CASSLAIGNYEQYF. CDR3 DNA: TGTGCCAGCAGTTTAGCCATTGGCAACTACGAGCAGTACTTC.

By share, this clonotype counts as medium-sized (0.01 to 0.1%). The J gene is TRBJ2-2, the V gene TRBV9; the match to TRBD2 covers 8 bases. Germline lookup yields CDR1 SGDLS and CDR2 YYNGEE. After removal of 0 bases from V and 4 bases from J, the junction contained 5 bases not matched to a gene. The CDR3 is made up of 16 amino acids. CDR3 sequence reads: CASSVGSGTFTGELFF. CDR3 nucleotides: TGTGCCAGCAGCGTAGGTAGCGGGACCTTCACCGGGGAGCTGTTTTTT.

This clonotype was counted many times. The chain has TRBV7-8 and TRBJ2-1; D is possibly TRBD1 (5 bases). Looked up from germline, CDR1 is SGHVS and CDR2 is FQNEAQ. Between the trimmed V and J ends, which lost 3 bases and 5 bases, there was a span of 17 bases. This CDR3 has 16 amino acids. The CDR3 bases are TGTGCCAGCAGCTTCAGGGATTTGGTTCCGCACAATGAGCAGTTCTTC. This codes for CASSFRDLVPHNEQFF.

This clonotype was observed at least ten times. The CDR3 here is CASSDGTGGLWSYEQYF. CDR3 nucleotides: TGTGCCAGCAGCGATGGGACAGGAGGACTATGGTCCTACGAGCAGTACTTC. The chain has TRBV7-2 and TRBJ2-7, with 8 bases lining up with TRBD1. The CDR3 extends over 17 amino acids. The V gene's germline CDR1 is SGHTA and CDR2 FQGNSA. Trimming took 5 bases from V and 1 from J; bases not matched to a gene: 13. The whole variable domain, remainder taken from reference TRBV7-2 and TRBJ2-7, is GAGVSQSPSNKVTEKGKDVELRCDPISGHTALYWYRQSLGQGLEFLIYFQGNSAPDKSGLPSDRFSAERTGGSVSTLTIQRTQQEDSAVYLCASSDGTGGLWSYEQYFGPGTRLTVT.

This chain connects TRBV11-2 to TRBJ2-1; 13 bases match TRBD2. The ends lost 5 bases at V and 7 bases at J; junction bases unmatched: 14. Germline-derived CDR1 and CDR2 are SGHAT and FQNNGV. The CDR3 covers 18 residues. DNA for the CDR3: TGTGCCAGCAGCCCCGGACTAGCGGGAGAGGCTACTAGGAATGAGCAGTTCTTC. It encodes CASSPGLAGEATRNEQFF.

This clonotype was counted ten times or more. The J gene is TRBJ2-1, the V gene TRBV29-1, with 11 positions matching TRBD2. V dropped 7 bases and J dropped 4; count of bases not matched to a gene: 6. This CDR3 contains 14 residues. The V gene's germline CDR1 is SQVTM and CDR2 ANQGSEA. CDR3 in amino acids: CSAKGLADYNEQFF. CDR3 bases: TGCAGCGCCAAGGGACTAGCGGATTACAATGAGCAGTTCTTC.

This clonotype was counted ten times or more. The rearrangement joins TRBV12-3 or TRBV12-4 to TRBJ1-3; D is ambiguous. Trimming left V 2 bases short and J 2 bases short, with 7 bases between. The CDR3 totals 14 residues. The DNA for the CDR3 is TGTGCCAGCAGTTTATCGAGCGCTGGAAACACCATATATTTT. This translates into CASSLSSAGNTIYF.

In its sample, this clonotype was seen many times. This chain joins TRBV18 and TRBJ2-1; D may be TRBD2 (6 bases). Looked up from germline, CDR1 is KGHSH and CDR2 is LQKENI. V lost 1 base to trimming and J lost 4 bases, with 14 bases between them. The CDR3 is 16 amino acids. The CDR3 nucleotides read TGTGCCAGCTCACCACTTTCAGCGGGCGAGTACAATGAGCAGTTCTTC. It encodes CASSPLSAGEYNEQFF.

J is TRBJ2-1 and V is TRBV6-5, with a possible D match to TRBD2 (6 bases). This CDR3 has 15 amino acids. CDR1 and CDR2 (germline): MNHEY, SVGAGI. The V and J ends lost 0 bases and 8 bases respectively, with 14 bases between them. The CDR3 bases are TGTGCCAGCAGTTACTCGGGAGCAGGGAGGTATGAGCAGTTCTTC. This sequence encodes CASSYSGAGRYEQFF.

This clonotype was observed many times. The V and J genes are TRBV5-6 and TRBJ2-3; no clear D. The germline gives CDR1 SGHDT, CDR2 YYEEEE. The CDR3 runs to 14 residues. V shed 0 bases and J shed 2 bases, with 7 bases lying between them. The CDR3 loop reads CASSLGSTTDTQYF. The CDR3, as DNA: TGTGCCAGCAGCTTGGGGTCCACCACAGATACGCAGTATTTT.

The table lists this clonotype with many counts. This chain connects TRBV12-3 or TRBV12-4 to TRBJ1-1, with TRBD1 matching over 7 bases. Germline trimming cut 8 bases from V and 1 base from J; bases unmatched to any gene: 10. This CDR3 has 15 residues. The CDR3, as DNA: TGTGCCAGCCTATTGACGGACAGGACGAACACTGAAGCTTTCTTT. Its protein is CASLLTDRTNTEAFF.

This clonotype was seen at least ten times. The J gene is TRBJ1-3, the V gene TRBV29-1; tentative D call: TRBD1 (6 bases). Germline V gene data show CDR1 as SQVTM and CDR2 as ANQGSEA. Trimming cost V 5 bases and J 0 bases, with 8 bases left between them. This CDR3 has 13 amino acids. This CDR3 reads CSVWTDSGNTIYF. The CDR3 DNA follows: TGCAGCGTTTGGACAGACTCTGGAAACACCATATATTTT.

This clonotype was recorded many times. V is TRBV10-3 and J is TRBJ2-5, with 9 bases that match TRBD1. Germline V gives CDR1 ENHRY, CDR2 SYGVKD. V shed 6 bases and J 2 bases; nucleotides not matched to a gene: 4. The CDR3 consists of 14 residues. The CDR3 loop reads CAISTGTGQETQYF. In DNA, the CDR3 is TGTGCCATCAGCACCGGGACAGGGCAAGAGACCCAGTACTTC.

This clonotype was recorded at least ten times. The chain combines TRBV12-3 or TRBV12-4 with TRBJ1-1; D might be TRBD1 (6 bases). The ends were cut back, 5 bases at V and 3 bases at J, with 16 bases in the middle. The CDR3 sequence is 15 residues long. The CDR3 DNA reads TGTGCCAGCAGTGTCCCAACAGGGCTGCACACTGAAGCTTTCTTT. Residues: CASSVPTGLHTEAFF.

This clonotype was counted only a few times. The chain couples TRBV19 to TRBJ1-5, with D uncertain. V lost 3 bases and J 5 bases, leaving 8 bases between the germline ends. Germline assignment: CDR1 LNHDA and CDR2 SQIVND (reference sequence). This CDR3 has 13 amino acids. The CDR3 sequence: CASSIDGDQPQHF. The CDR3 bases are TGTGCCAGTAGTATTGACGGAGATCAGCCCCAGCATTTT. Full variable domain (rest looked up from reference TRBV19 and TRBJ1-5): DGGITQSPKYLFRKEGQNVTLSCEQNLNHDAMYWYRQDPGQGLRLIYYSQIVNDFQKGDIAEGYSVSREKKESFPLTVTSAQKNPTAFYLCASSIDGDQPQHFGDGTRLSIL.

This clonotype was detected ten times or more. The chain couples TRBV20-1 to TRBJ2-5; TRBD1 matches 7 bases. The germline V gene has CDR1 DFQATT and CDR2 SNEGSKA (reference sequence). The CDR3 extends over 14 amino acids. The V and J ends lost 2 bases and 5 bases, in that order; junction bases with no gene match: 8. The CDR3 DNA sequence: TGCAGTGCTAGAACCGGGACAGTCAGGGAGACCCAGTACTTC. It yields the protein CSARTGTVRETQYF.

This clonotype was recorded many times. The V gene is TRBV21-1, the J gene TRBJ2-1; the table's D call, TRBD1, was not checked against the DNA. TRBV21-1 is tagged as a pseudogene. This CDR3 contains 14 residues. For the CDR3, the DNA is TGTGCCAGCAGCACAAGGACAGAATACAATGAGCAGTTCTTC. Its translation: CASSTRTEYNEQFF.

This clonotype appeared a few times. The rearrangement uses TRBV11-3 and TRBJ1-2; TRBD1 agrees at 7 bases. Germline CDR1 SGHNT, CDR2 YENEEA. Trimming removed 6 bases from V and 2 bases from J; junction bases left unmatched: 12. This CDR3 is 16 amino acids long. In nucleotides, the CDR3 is TGTGCCAGCAGGCAGACAGGGACCATCTTAAACTATGGCTACACCTTC. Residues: CASRQTGTILNYGYTF.

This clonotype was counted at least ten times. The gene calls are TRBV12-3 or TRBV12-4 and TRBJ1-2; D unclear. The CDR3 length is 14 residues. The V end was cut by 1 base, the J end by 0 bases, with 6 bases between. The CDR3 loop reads CASSLDTTNYGYTF. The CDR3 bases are TGTGCCAGCAGTTTAGACACCACTAACTATGGCTACACCTTC.

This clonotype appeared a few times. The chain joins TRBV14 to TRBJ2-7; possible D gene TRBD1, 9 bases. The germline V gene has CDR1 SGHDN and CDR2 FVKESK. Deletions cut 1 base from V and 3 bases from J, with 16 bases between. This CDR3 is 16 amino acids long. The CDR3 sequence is CASSQVAGQGFYEQYF. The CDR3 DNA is TGTGCCAGCAGCCAAGTAGCGGGACAGGGTTTCTACGAGCAGTACTTC.

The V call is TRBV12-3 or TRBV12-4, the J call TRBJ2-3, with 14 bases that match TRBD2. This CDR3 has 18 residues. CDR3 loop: CTCSLGLAGGISTDTQYF. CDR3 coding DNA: TGTACCTGCAGTTTAGGACTAGCGGGGGGCATAAGCACAGATACGCAGTATTTT.

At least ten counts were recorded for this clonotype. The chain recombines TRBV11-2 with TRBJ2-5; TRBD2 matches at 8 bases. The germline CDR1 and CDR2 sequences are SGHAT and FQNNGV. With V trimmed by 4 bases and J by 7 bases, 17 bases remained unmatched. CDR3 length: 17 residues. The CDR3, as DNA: TGTGCCAGCAGCTCCTCGGGGGGGGCGGATTCCATAGGGACCCAGTACTTC. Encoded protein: CASSSSGGADSIGTQYF.

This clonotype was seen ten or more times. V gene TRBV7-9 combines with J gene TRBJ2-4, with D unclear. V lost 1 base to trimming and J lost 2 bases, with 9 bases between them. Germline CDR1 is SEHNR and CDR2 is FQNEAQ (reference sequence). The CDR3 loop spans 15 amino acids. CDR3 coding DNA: TGTGCCAGCAGCTTAGTTACGCGAACCAAAAACATTCAGTACTTC. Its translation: CASSLVTRTKNIQYF. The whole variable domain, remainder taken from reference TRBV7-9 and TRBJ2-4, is DTGVSQNPRHKITKRGQNVTFRCDPISEHNRLYWYRQTLGQGPEFLTYFQNEAQLEKSRLLSDRFSAERPKGSFSTLEIQRTEQGDSAMYLCASSLVTRTKNIQYFGAGTRLSVL.